A single sample is the source of the 18 T cell receptor beta chains below, sequenced in a study of blood T cell repertoires in COVID-19. The table came from immunoSEQ multiplex PCR; TCRdb's copy has only in-frame clones and leaves some out. Among 75,000 to 90,000 clones listed, about 90% were seen once. Sample: peripheral blood. The receptor source for this set is a man aged 18 to 29 with COVID-19, enrolled during active disease.

The V and J genes are TRBV5-4 and TRBJ2-2, with D perhaps TRBD1 (6 bases). CDR1 is SGHNT, CDR2 YYREEE, per germline (reference sequence). V lost 4 bases, J lost 6 bases, and 10 bases lay in between. This CDR3 spans 13 amino acids. The CDR3 region is CASSRRQAGELFF. CDR3 nucleotides: TGTGCCAGCAGCAGACGACAGGCCGGGGAGCTGTTTTTT.

This chain uses TRBV7-3 with TRBJ2-1, with 9 nucleotides matching TRBD2. Germline trimming cut 2 bases from V and 8 bases from J; bases unmatched to any gene: 13. The CDR3 has 17 residues. Germline V CDR1 and CDR2: SGHTA, FQGTGA. The CDR3 protein is CASSLQPSGILNDEQFF. DNA of the CDR3: TGTGCCAGCAGCTTACAGCCTAGCGGGATTCTCAACGATGAGCAGTTCTTC.

This clone was detected only a few times. This rearrangement joins TRBV30 to TRBJ1-3; D unresolved. V gave up 4 bases and J gave up 0 bases, with 22 bases separating them. The CDR3 totals 18 residues. Germline values: CDR1 GTSNPN, CDR2 SVGIG (reference sequence). The CDR3 is CAWIRGISYGYSGNTIYF. In DNA, the CDR3 is TGTGCCTGGATCAGAGGCATCTCTTATGGCTACTCTGGAAACACCATATATTTT.

The CDR3 DNA follows: TGTGCCAGCAGCCGTTACGGGAGCAATCAGCCCCAGCATTTT. This translates into CASSRYGSNQPQHF. J is TRBJ1-5 and V is TRBV13; D remains ambiguous. CDR3 length equals 14 residues. Trimming shortened V by 5 bases and J by 1 base, and 9 bases separated the two germline ends. Germline loops: CDR1 PRHDT, CDR2 FYEKMQ (reference sequence).

The chain is built from TRBV7-9 and TRBJ2-7; 12 nucleotides line up with TRBD1. J gave up 4 bases and V 5 bases, and 12 bases lay outside the gene matches. Per germline, CDR1 SEHNR and CDR2 FQNEAQ (reference sequence). The CDR3 is made up of 17 amino acids. The CDR3 DNA reads TGTGCCAGCAGCCCTTCCTCGGGACAGGGGGCGCGATACGAGCAGTACTTC. As protein: CASSPSSGQGARYEQYF.

This rearrangement joins TRBV28 to TRBJ2-5; D gene unclear. CDR1 MDHEN and CDR2 SYDVKM come from the germline V gene. V dropped 3 bases and J dropped 5 bases, with 13 bases sitting between them. CDR3 length: 14 residues. The CDR3 loop reads CASSFNEPPETQYF. The CDR3 DNA reads as TGTGCCAGCAGTTTTAATGAGCCCCCGGAGACCCAGTACTTC.

The V gene is TRBV9, the J gene TRBJ1-3; the D is unclear. Germline CDR1 SGDLS, CDR2 YYNGEE. Trimming removed 3 bases at V and 3 bases at J, with 4 bases between. The length of the CDR3 is 12 residues. The CDR3 reads CASSGYGNTIYF. For the CDR3, the DNA is TGTGCCAGCAGCGGCTATGGAAACACCATATATTTT.

The chain uses TRBV27 and TRBJ2-2, with 8 positions matching TRBD2. With V trimmed by 8 bases and J by 5 bases, 7 bases remained unmatched. CDR3 length equals 14 residues. The germline gives CDR1 MNHEY, CDR2 SMNVEV (reference sequence). CDR3 nucleotides: TGTGCCAGCGGGTTAGCGGGAAGAACCGGGGAGCTGTTTTTT. It yields the protein CASGLAGRTGELFF.

The gene calls are TRBV7-2 and TRBJ2-2; a weak D match, TRBD1 (5 bases). The CDR3 covers 14 residues. Germline-derived CDR1 and CDR2 are SGHTA and FQGNSA. V was cut by 5 bases and J by 5 bases, with 12 bases left in between. The CDR3, as DNA: TGTGCCAGCAGCCCAGGGCGTAGTACCGGGGAGCTGTTTTTT. Encoded protein: CASSPGRSTGELFF. Full variable domain (rest looked up from reference TRBV7-2 and TRBJ2-2): GAGVSQSPSNKVTEKGKDVELRCDPISGHTALYWYRQSLGQGLEFLIYFQGNSAPDKSGLPSDRFSAERTGGSVSTLTIQRTQQEDSAVYLCASSPGRSTGELFFGEGSRLTVL.

The chain has TRBV6-5 and TRBJ2-3; 10 bases align to TRBD2. The CDR3 contains 14 residues. Germline-derived CDR1 and CDR2 are MNHEY and SVGAGI. The V and J ends lost 5 bases and 4 bases, in that order; junction bases with no gene match: 3. This CDR3 is CASSPGLAADTQYF. DNA of the CDR3: TGTGCCAGCAGTCCAGGACTAGCGGCAGATACGCAGTATTTT.

The chain is built from TRBV5-4 and TRBJ1-1; TRBD1 aligns across 8 bases. CDR1 is SGHNT, CDR2 YYREEE, per germline (reference sequence). The V and J ends lost 3 bases and 4 bases, in that order; junction bases with no gene match: 5. The CDR3 runs to 14 residues. Here the CDR3 reads CASSSSGGRTEAFF. As DNA, the CDR3 is TGTGCCAGCAGCTCTTCAGGGGGCCGCACTGAAGCTTTCTTT.

Only a few counts were recorded for this clone. The chain has TRBV7-3 and TRBJ2-2; D is ambiguous. From germline, CDR1 is SGHTA and CDR2 FQGTGA. The CDR3 totals 16 residues. V was clipped by 1 base and J by 0 bases, with 9 bases between them. The DNA for the CDR3 is TGTGCCAGCAGCTTAAACTCCGACACGAACACCGGGGAGCTGTTTTTT. It specifies CASSLNSDTNTGELFF.

V usage is TRBV21-1 and J usage is TRBJ2-1; no check of the table's D call, TRBD1, against the DNA was made. TRBV21-1 is annotated as a pseudogene. The CDR3 runs to 14 residues. Here the CDR3 DNA reads TGTGCCAGCAGCAAAGGGACAAGTCCCCATGAGCAGTTCTTC. Translation: CASSKGTSPHEQFF.

This chain connects TRBV9 to TRBJ2-7, with 8 bases lining up with TRBD2. This CDR3 region has 16 residues. The V segment lost 0 bases and the J segment 5 bases; nucleotides outside the gene matches: 10. Germline V gene sequence: CDR1 SGDLS, CDR2 YYNGEE. CDR3 region: CASSVEFAGGLDEQYF. The DNA of the CDR3 is TGTGCCAGCAGCGTAGAGTTTGCGGGAGGTCTCGACGAGCAGTACTTC.

This rearrangement joins TRBV27 to TRBJ2-7; maybe TRBD2 (6 bases). Germline loops: CDR1 MNHEY, CDR2 SMNVEV (reference sequence). This CDR3 region has 14 residues. V lost 5 bases to trimming and J lost 0 bases, with 11 bases between them. Written as DNA, the CDR3 is TGTGCCAGCAGTGGGACTGGGACCTCCTACGAGCAGTACTTC. Protein: CASSGTGTSYEQYF.

CDR3 sequence: CASSNERDQLTYYEQYF. Here the CDR3 DNA reads TGTGCCAGCAGCAACGAGCGGGACCAACTGACTTACTACGAGCAGTACTTC. The chain recombines TRBV3-1 (or the pseudogene TRBV3-2) with TRBJ2-7; TRBD2 matches 7 bases. V lost 5 bases to trimming and J lost 3 bases; unmatched junction nucleotides: 16. This CDR3 has 17 residues. The germline gives CDR1 LGHDT, CDR2 YNNKEL (reference sequence).

V gene TRBV9 combines with J gene TRBJ1-3; D ambiguous. CDR1 and CDR2 (germline): SGDLS, YYNGEE. Trimming stripped 0 bases from V and 2 bases from J, with 6 bases between. The CDR3 totals 14 residues. CDR3 region: CASSVGGAGNTIYF. In DNA, the CDR3 is TGTGCCAGCAGCGTAGGGGGAGCTGGAAACACCATATATTTT.

The chain links TRBV6-5 to TRBJ2-3; tentatively, D is TRBD2 (5 bases). Germline loops: CDR1 MNHEY, CDR2 SVGAGI. Trimming left V 4 bases short and J 1 base short, with 12 bases between. This CDR3 is built from 15 residues. DNA of the CDR3: TGTGCCAGCAGTTTGGCTCCCGGGGGCACAGATACGCAGTATTTT. Translated, it gives CASSLAPGGTDTQYF.